The 8 T cell receptor beta chains below all came from one sample that was sequenced in a study of T cell repertoires and HLA-DP antigens (dated by TCRdb to 2017 to 2018). Receptor amplification or capture employed the immunoSEQ multiplex PCR assay. The table was pulled from immuneACCESS by TCRdb, which kept in-frame rearrangements only. Such tables lose some clones; where checked, under half of the loss comes from unresolved V genes, and the rest has no known cause. The sample has about 110,000 clones on record, over 90% of them singletons. 0.27% of the sample is held by the ten biggest clonotypes. Their antigen targets remain unknown. Input material: CD4+ T cells from PBMCs. The source of these receptors is a woman aged 18-30 years in good health and CMV-seronegative.

The chain uses TRBV9 and TRBJ2-1; D might be TRBD2 (6 bases). The V end lost 4 bases, the J end lost 2 bases, and 22 bases lay between the germline ends. Looked up from germline, CDR1 is SGDLS and CDR2 is YYNGEE. The CDR3 extends over 18 amino acids. Written as DNA, the CDR3 is TGTGCCAGCAGCCCCCCCCCACCCGGGACTGCAACCTACAATGAGCAGTTCTTC. Residues: CASSPPPPGTATYNEQFF. Full variable domain (rest looked up from reference TRBV9 and TRBJ2-1): DSGVTQTPKHLITATGQRVTLRCSPRSGDLSVYWYQQSLDQGLQFLIQYYNGEERAKGNILERFSAQQFPDLHSELNLSSLELGDSALYFCASSPPPPGTATYNEQFFGPGTRLTVL.

The rearrangement links TRBV19 to TRBJ1-6; D perhaps matches TRBD1 (6 bases). V was cut by 5 bases and J by 5 bases, with 10 bases left in between. Germline assignment: CDR1 LNHDA and CDR2 SQIVND (reference sequence). CDR3 length: 14 amino acids. The CDR3 reads CASSPRTDNSPLHF. The CDR3 nucleotides read TGTGCCAGTAGTCCCAGGACAGATAATTCACCCCTCCACTTT.

The chain couples TRBV9 to TRBJ1-1; D is uncertain. Germline CDR1 is SGDLS and CDR2 is YYNGEE. There are 15 residues in the CDR3. Trimming removed 0 bases from V and 0 bases from J, with 9 bases in between. The chain's CDR3 is CASSVDDSLNTEAFF. In DNA form, the CDR3 reads TGTGCCAGCAGCGTAGATGACTCCCTGAACACTGAAGCTTTCTTT.

The genes are TRBV2 and TRBJ1-2, with TRBD1 matching 7 bases. The ends lost 4 bases at V and 7 bases at J; junction bases unmatched: 27. CDR1 is SNHLY and CDR2 is FYNNEI in the germline V gene. The CDR3 totals 20 residues. In nucleotides, the CDR3 is TGTGCCAGCAGTGTAACCCTTTCTTTATCTGAGGGGGCATCTTCGGCTGGCTACACCTTC. Translated, it gives CASSVTLSLSEGASSAGYTF. The full variable domain, in which reference TRBV2 and TRBJ1-2 provide the parts outside the CDR3, is EPEVTQTPSHQVTQMGQEVILRCVPISNHLYFYWYRQILGQKVEFLVSFYNNEISEKSEIFDDQFSVERPDGSNFTLKIRSTKLEDSAMYFCASSVTLSLSEGASSAGYTFGSGTRLTVV.

This clone was seen only once. V gene TRBV20-1 combines with J gene TRBJ2-4; D uncertain. In germline, CDR1 is DFQATT, CDR2 SNEGSKA (reference sequence). This CDR3 spans 11 amino acids. V lost 6 bases and J lost 6, with 9 bases in between. The DNA of the CDR3 is TGCAGTGCCGAGGATGGAAACATTCAGTACTTC. Translation: CSAEDGNIQYF.

This clone was counted a single time. This sample includes further DNA sequences coding for the same CDR3. The V gene is TRBV7-2, the J gene TRBJ2-5; D gene ambiguous. Trimming stripped 8 bases from V and 2 bases from J, with 3 bases between. The length of the CDR3 is 10 residues. CDR1 and CDR2 from the germline V gene are SGHTA and FQGNSA. The CDR3 DNA is TGTGCCAGCGGGCAAGAGACCCAGTACTTC. Translated, it gives CASGQETQYF.

The genes are TRBV2 and TRBJ1-5; D gene uncertain. Germline lookup yields CDR1 SNHLY and CDR2 FYNNEI. This CDR3 is 14 amino acids long. Trimming cost V 2 bases and J 0 bases, with 5 bases left between them. The CDR3 region is CASSELDSNQPQHF. The CDR3 bases are TGTGCCAGCAGTGAACTGGATAGCAATCAGCCCCAGCATTTT.

This sequence joins TRBV5-1 and TRBJ1-2, with D maybe TRBD1 (5 bases). Trimming stripped 0 bases from V and 4 bases from J, with 10 bases between. The length of the CDR3 is 14 residues. Looked up from germline, CDR1 is SGHRS and CDR2 is YFSETQ. CDR3 residues: CASSLEGRFYGYTF. The CDR3 DNA is TGCGCCAGCAGCTTGGAGGGGCGCTTCTATGGCTACACCTTC.